One TCR beta chain is described in this entry. The antigen is not known. Germline V gene lookup returns CDR1 KGHSH and CDR2 LQKENI. The CDR3 consists of 16 residues. Trimming removed 3 bases at V and 1 base at J, with 13 bases between. This entry comes from a study of shared clonotypes between healthy human individuals. Study findings and constraints: Relative to their counterparts shared across all four donors, non-shared clonotypes exhibited diminished generation probabilities.

There were no recent acute infections or vaccinations among the donors, who were healthy HIV-negative adults. Some clones are missing from TCRdb's copy, which holds only in-frame ones; the method was immunoSEQ multiplex PCR. The table has around 2.5 million clones, under 95% seen once; the top ten hold about 0.39%. The V call is TRBV18, the J call TRBJ1-3; a weak D match, TRBD1 (6 bases). Sequenced input: naive CD4+ T cells from PBMCs. Subset described: CD45RA+ positively selected. This clonotype was sampled from a man aged 18 to 35 in good health. Some clones in this sample may be carry-over from other donors' samples. The CDR3 coding sequence is TGTGCCAGCTCACCTCTCCCGGGACAATCTGGAAACACCATATATTTT. The encoded protein is CASSPLPGQSGNTIYF.